This T cell receptor beta chain was profiled in a study of T cell responses to AZD1222 COVID-19 vaccine. Study conclusions and caveats: At study baseline, merely over 5 AZD1222 recipients were seropositive.

The method was immunoSEQ multiplex PCR; TCRdb's version includes in-frame clones alone and lacks a portion of them. Among 97,000 or so clones listed, 86% were seen once. This clone was counted a few times. Its target is unknown. V lost 5 bases to trimming and J lost 7 bases, with 15 bases between them. Germline V CDR1 and CDR2: MDHEN, SYDVKM. This CDR3 region has 15 residues. Sample: peripheral blood, taken on day 0 of AZD1222 vaccination. This receptor was identified in an adult in good health. The chain links TRBV28 to TRBJ1-6, with D possibly being TRBD1 (5 bases). The CDR3 sequence: CASSPEVGRNSPLHF. As DNA, the CDR3 is TGTGCCAGCAGTCCCGAGGTGGGGCGCAATTCACCCCTCCACTTT.